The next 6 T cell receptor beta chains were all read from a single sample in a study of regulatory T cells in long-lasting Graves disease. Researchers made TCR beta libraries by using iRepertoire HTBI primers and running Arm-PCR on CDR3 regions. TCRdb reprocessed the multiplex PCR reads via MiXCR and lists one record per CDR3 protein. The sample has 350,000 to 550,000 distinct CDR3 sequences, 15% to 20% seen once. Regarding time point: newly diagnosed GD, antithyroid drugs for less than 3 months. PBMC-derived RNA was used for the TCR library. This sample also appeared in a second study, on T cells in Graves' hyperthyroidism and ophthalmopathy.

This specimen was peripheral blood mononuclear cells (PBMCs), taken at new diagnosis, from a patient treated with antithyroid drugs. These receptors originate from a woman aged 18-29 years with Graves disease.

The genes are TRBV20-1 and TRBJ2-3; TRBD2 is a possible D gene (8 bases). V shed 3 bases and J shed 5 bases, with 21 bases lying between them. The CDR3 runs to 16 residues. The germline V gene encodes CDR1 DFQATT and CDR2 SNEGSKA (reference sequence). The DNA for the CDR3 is TGCAGTGCTAGGAGTGACAGGGAGCTAGCGGGAGATACGCAGTATTTT. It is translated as CSARSDRELAGDTQYF.

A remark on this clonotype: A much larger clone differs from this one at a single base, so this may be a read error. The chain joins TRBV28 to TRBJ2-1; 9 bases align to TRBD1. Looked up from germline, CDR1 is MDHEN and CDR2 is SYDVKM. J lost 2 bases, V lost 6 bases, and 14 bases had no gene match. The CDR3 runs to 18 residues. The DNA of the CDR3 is TGTGCCAGCAGCCTGGGACAGGGACGAAGGAGCCCCTACAATGAGCAGTTCTTC. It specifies CASSLGQGRRSPYNEQFF.

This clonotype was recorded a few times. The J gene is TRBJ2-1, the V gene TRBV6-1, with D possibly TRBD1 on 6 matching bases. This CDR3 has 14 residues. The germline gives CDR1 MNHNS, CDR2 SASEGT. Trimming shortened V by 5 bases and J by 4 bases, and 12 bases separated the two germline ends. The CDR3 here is CASSTDRFYNEQFF. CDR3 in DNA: TGTGCCAGCAGTACCGACAGGTTTTACAATGAGCAGTTCTTC.

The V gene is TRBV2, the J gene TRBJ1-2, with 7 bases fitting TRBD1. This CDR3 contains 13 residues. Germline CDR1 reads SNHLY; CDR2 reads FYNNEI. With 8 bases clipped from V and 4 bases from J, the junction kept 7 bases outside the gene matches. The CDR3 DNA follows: TGTGCCAGCCAAGGACAGGTAGTCTATGGCTACACCTTC. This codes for CASQGQVVYGYTF. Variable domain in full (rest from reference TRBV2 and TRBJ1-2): EPEVTQTPSHQVTQMGQEVILRCVPISNHLYFYWYRQILGQKVEFLVSFYNNEISEKSEIFDDQFSVERPDGSNFTLKIRSTKLEDSAMYFCASQGQVVYGYTFGSGTRLTVV.

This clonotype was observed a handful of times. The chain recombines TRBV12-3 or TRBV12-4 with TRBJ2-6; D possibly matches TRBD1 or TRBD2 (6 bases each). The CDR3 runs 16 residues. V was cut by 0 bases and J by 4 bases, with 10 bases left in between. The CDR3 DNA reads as TGTGCCAGCAGTTTAGCGGGGGGCCGAGGGGCCAACGTCCTGACTTTC. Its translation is CASSLAGGRGANVLTF.

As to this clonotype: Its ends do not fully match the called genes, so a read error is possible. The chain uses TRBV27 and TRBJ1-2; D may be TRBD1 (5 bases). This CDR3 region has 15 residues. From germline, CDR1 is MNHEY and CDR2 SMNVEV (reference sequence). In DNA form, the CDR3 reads TGTGCCGGCAGTTTACCAACCGGACAATTGAATGGCTACACCTTC. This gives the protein CAGSLPTGQLNGYTF.